This T cell receptor (beta chain) was recovered during a study of human T cells and chemical hapten exposure. Time point of the sample: pre-sensitization, week 0. The treatment: therapeutic diphenylcyclopropenone sensitization with weekly scalp DPC. MiXCR was run by TCRdb on the RACE reads, yielding one entry per CDR3 protein. This sample carries 190,000 or so distinct CDR3 sequences, around 30% of them seen once, and the ten largest clones take just under 3%. This CDR3 is built from 15 residues. Germline V gives CDR1 SGHNT, CDR2 YYREEE (reference sequence). Comment on this clonotype: One end of the junction varies from germline; a read error may be responsible.

The V call is TRBV5-4, the J call TRBJ2-1; 7 nucleotides agree with TRBD2. The TCR originated in a woman in her 30s with alopecia areata. Some clones in this sample may be carry-over from other donors' samples. The specimen was whole blood, collected in connection with sensitization to the hapten diphenylcyclopropenone (DPC). The DNA for the CDR3 is TGTGCCAGCAGCCAGGGACTAACTGGGTACATTGAGCAGTTCTTC. Translated, it gives CASSQGLTGYIEQFF.